The clone carrying this T cell receptor (beta chain) was seen a few times. Its antigen remains unknown. Together with a sample-barcoded 5' primer, a J-beta primer mix was included in a second PCR lasting about 7 to 12 cycles. A single record per CDR3 protein comes from TCRdb applying MiXCR to the 5' RACE reads. The sample has nearly 1 million distinct CDR3 sequences; about 53% are singletons. The data are from a study of blood T cells in healthy people across ages. Trimming took 5 bases from V and 1 from J; bases not matched to a gene: 3. This CDR3 region has 15 residues. Germline V gene data show CDR1 as SGHTA and CDR2 as FQGTGA. Regarding the study as a whole: Older age coincided with a roughly linear decline in TCR beta diversity per million T cells.

It was approximately 10 milliliters of peripheral blood that were drawn from each donor. The chain is built from TRBV7-3 and TRBJ2-2, with 8 positions matching TRBD2. The sample was blood. The receptor was derived from a woman aged 60-75 years in good health. This CDR3 is CASSRSGGNTGELFF. CDR3 sequence (DNA): TGTGCCAGCAGCAGAAGCGGGGGGAACACCGGGGAGCTGTTTTTT.